This is a list of T cell receptor beta chains from one sample in a study of blood T cell repertoires in COVID-19. Clones were read by immunoSEQ multiplex PCR, and TCRdb kept only the in-frame ones, dropping some. The sample lists 250,000 to 300,000 clones; 65% to 90% were seen once. The sample was peripheral blood. These receptors were obtained from a woman aged 55-69 years with active or convalescent COVID-19. The CDR3 runs from the conserved cysteine through the conserved F or W. The D gene is left open where the match is weak. Clone size, where shown, is once, few, many, or a class for clones that have expanded.

CDR3aa | CDR3nt | d_gene | j_gene | v_gene | abundance
CAWSGGGLGNYEQYF | TGTGCCTGGAGTGGTGGCGGACTAGGAAACTACGAGCAGTACTTC | TRBD2 | TRBJ2-7 | TRBV30 | -
CASSSTGSQETQYF | TGTGCCAGCAGCTCGACAGGCTCCCAAGAGACCCAGTACTTC | - | TRBJ2-5 | TRBV5-4 | -
CASSEYSPRRGAFF | TGTGCCAGCAGTGAATATAGCCCCAGGCGGGGAGCTTTCTTT | - | TRBJ1-1 | TRBV2 | -
CASSFSSGGDGGTQYF | TGTGCCAGCAGCTTTTCGAGCGGGGGGGATGGGGGTACGCAGTATTTT | TRBD2 | TRBJ2-3 | TRBV11-2 | -
CASSTGDFSSYNEQFF | TGTGCCAGCAGTACAGGGGATTTCAGCTCCTACAATGAGCAGTTCTTC | TRBD1 | TRBJ2-1 | TRBV5-6 | -
CASSYSGLYLFNEQFF | TGTGCCAGCAGTTACTCCGGACTATACCTCTTCAATGAGCAGTTCTTC | - | TRBJ2-1 | TRBV6-5 | medium-sized
CASSPGQNTEAFF | TGTGCCAGCAGCCCGGGACAGAACACTGAAGCTTTCTTT | - | TRBJ1-1 | TRBV9 | -
CASSGETSGLSTDTQYF | TGTGCCAGCTCCGGGGAGACTAGCGGATTAAGCACAGATACGCAGTATTTT | TRBD2 | TRBJ2-3 | TRBV18 | -
CASSEGRVYNEQFF | TGTGCCAGCAGTGAGGGCAGGGTTTACAATGAGCAGTTCTTC | - | TRBJ2-1 | TRBV25-1 | -
CASVARTGGTGELFF | TGTGCCAGCGTCGCCCGGACAGGGGGCACCGGGGAGCTGTTTTTT | TRBD1 | TRBJ2-2 | TRBV6-5 | -
CASSLQATNEKLFF | TGTGCCAGCAGCCTCCAGGCAACTAATGAAAAACTGTTTTTT | - | TRBJ1-4 | TRBV25-1 | -
CASSQDFAVNEKLFF | TGTGCCAGCAGCCAAGATTTCGCGGTGAATGAAAAACTGTTTTTT | - | TRBJ1-4 | TRBV3-1/TRBV3-2 | -
CASSAPGLRPETQYF | TGTGCCAGCAGCGCACCGGGACTACGCCCAGAGACCCAGTACTTC | TRBD2 | TRBJ2-5 | TRBV5-6 | -
CASSAREGQPQHF | TGTGCCAGCAGTGCCCGGGAGGGACAGCCCCAGCATTTT | - | TRBJ1-5 | TRBV27 | -
CASSRTGGLTEAFF | TGTGCCAGCTCTCGGACAGGGGGACTCACTGAAGCTTTCTTT | TRBD1 | TRBJ1-1 | TRBV18 | -
CASSESPSGGPQETQYF | TGCGCCAGCAGTGAGTCGCCTAGCGGGGGCCCCCAAGAGACCCAGTACTTC | TRBD2 | TRBJ2-5 | TRBV10-1 | -
CASSQEFPRAGNTIYF | TGCGCCAGCAGCCAAGAGTTCCCCCGGGCTGGAAACACCATATATTTT | - | TRBJ1-3 | TRBV4-3 | -
CASSTEGQGRVQYF | TGTGCCAGCAGTACGGAGGGACAGGGGCGGGTGCAGTACTTC | TRBD1 | TRBJ2-7 | TRBV6-5 | -
CASAPRRGGETEAFF | TGTGCTAGTGCCCCAAGACGGGGAGGGGAGACTGAAGCTTTCTTT | - | TRBJ1-1 | TRBV12-5 | -
CASSLDTGVQGADGYTF | TGTGCCAGCAGCTTGGATACGGGAGTCCAGGGGGCGGATGGCTACACCTTC | TRBD1 | TRBJ1-2 | TRBV5-8 | -
CSVESETNEKLFF | TGCAGCGTTGAGAGTGAAACTAATGAAAAACTGTTTTTT | - | TRBJ1-4 | TRBV29-1 | -
CASSSLGGRGETQYF | TGTGCCAGTAGTTCTCTAGGGGGAAGGGGAGAGACCCAGTACTTC | - | TRBJ2-5 | TRBV19 | -
CASIWDRISGNTIYF | TGTGCCAGCATATGGGACAGAATCTCTGGAAACACCATATATTTT | TRBD1 | TRBJ1-3 | TRBV6-5 | -
CASSQDRAGAYNEQFF | TGCGCCAGCAGCCAAGATAGGGCAGGGGCTTACAATGAGCAGTTCTTC | - | TRBJ2-1 | TRBV4-1 | many
CATSWRGGDTDTQYF | TGTGCCACCTCCTGGCGGGGGGGCGACACAGATACGCAGTATTTT | TRBD2 | TRBJ2-3 | TRBV7-2 | -
CASSLDRGRANTEAFF | TGTGCCAGCAGCCTCGACAGGGGGCGGGCGAACACTGAAGCTTTCTTT | TRBD1 | TRBJ1-1 | TRBV7-8 | -
CASSLFLAGDSTDTQYF | TGTGCCAGCAGTTTGTTTCTAGCGGGGGATAGCACAGATACGCAGTATTTT | TRBD2 | TRBJ2-3 | TRBV6-2/TRBV6-3 | -
CASSQGQGSMNTEAFF | TGCGCCAGCAGCCAAGGGCAGGGGTCGATGAACACTGAAGCTTTCTTT | - | TRBJ1-1 | TRBV4-1 | -
CASSTPTSGPAFF | TGTGCCAGCAGCACCCCAACGTCTGGGCCAGCTTTCTTT | - | TRBJ1-1 | TRBV9 | -
CSANEAGLANEQFF | TGCAGTGCTAATGAAGCGGGGCTGGCGAATGAGCAGTTCTTC | TRBD2 | TRBJ2-1 | TRBV20-1 | -
CASRGQANTEAFF | TGTGCCAGCAGGGGACAAGCGAACACTGAAGCTTTCTTT | - | TRBJ1-1 | TRBV14 | -
CAISAGGAAYEQYF | TGTGCCATCAGTGCGGGGGGCGCCGCCTACGAGCAGTACTTC | - | TRBJ2-7 | TRBV10-3 | few
CASSLGTLGGTEAFF | TGTGCCAGCAGCTTAGGGACCTTGGGGGGCACTGAAGCTTTCTTT | - | TRBJ1-1 | TRBV7-2 | few
CASGGFTGELFF | TGTGCCAGCGGTGGGTTCACCGGGGAGCTGTTTTTT | - | TRBJ2-2 | TRBV24-1 | -
CASSLAGLDTQYF | TGTGCCAGCAGTTTAGCGGGGTTAGATACGCAGTATTTT | TRBD2 | TRBJ2-3 | TRBV5-4 | once
CASNPVDQETQYF | TGTGCCAGCAATCCGGTGGACCAAGAGACCCAGTACTTC | - | TRBJ2-5 | TRBV28 | -
CASSPPGGRDYGYTF | TGTGCCAGCTCACCACCGGGGGGTCGGGACTATGGCTACACCTTC | - | TRBJ1-2 | TRBV18 | -
CASTHRNGYTF | TGTGCCAGCACCCACAGAAATGGCTACACCTTC | - | TRBJ1-2 | TRBV21-1 | -
CASSLAFGMNTGELFF | TGTGCTAGCAGCTTAGCGTTCGGGATGAACACCGGGGAGCTGTTTTTT | - | TRBJ2-2 | TRBV7-7 | once
CASSRGPLDQFF | TGTGCCAGTAGCAGGGGCCCTTTGGACCAGTTCTTC | - | TRBJ2-1 | TRBV9 | -
CASSLDPGAYNEQFF | TGCGCCAGCAGCTTGGATCCAGGGGCTTACAATGAGCAGTTCTTC | - | TRBJ2-1 | TRBV5-1 | -